A selection of T cell receptor beta chains follows, all from one sample in a study of T cell repertoires in cytomegalovirus infection. Antigens of these TCRs are unknown. TCRdb ran MiXCR on the reads and lists one entry per CDR3 protein. The sample has about 920,000 distinct CDR3 sequences; under 40% are singletons. The sequenced sample was cultured CD8+ T cells from PBMCs, obtained from culture after CMV antigen stimulation. The receptors were gathered from a human donor in good health (CMV status not recorded). Some clones in this sample may be carry-over from other donors' samples. The CDR3 runs from the conserved cysteine through the conserved F or W. Each record gives: V gene, J gene, CDR3 protein.

>TRBV6-5|TRBJ2-7
CASSETRTAGGYF
>TRBV5-5|TRBJ1-5
CASSLVVGAGGQPQHF
>TRBV27|TRBJ2-2
CASSLPWTDNSGELFF
>TRBV7-4|TRBJ2-7
CASSFPGQYEQYF
>TRBV6-5|TRBJ2-2
CASSMGQGFTGELFF
>TRBV29-1|TRBJ1-5
CSVRDLNQPQHF
>TRBV7-6|TRBJ2-6
CASSPRLWGASSGANVLTF
>TRBV7-2|TRBJ1-1
CASSLAGGSRAFF
>TRBV2|TRBJ2-1
CAAQKAYNEQFF
>TRBV7-6|TRBJ2-5
CASSRVVAVQETQYF
>TRBV15|TRBJ2-3
CATSSLTRGPEYF
>TRBV4-1|TRBJ2-3
CASSQEKTGKDTQYF
>TRBV20-1|TRBJ2-1
CSARDPSGGAISSYNEQFF
>TRBV7-6|TRBJ1-1
CASGELNTEAFF
>TRBV19|TRBJ1-3
CASSMGTSLENTIYF
>TRBV2|TRBJ2-5
CASIGQDQETQYF
>TRBV19|TRBJ1-1
CASRIGTAKAFF
>TRBV7-8|TRBJ2-1
CASSLGLAGGPPYNEQFF
>TRBV12-5|TRBJ2-1
CASALVLAASSYNEQFF
>TRBV7-9|TRBJ2-5
CASSLRGQGQETQYF
>TRBV4-1|TRBJ1-4
CASSTYQGTNEKLFF
>TRBV19|TRBJ1-5
CASSALPTGVNQPQHF
>TRBV12-3/TRBV12-4|TRBJ2-5
CASTPGQGSQETQYF
>TRBV6-1|TRBJ2-7
CASSEQSLSPYEQYF
>TRBV7-3|TRBJ2-1
CASSYAGTNNEQFF
>TRBV7-8|TRBJ2-5
CASSSSGPLWETQYF
>TRBV6-5|TRBJ1-4
CASSYSMEAATNEKLFF
>TRBV12-3/TRBV12-4|TRBJ1-1
CASSLRQDGTEAFF
>TRBV12-3/TRBV12-4|TRBJ1-5
CASSLGVRQPQHF
>TRBV7-2|TRBJ1-3
CASSLDRGPGNTIYF
>TRBV19|TRBJ1-1
CASSSTGTGGTEAFF
>TRBV3-1|TRBJ2-3
CASSQSGPAGGRTDTQYF